Listed here are 26 T cell receptor beta chains from one sample, sequenced in a study of cytomegalovirus exposure and HLA in healthy donors. 60 Vbeta and 13 Jbeta primers were used in PCR. This table comes from immunoSEQ multiplex PCR, and its TCRdb copy is limited to in-frame clones, with some not included. The sample has over 130,000 clones, 61% seen once. The sample taken for sequencing was PBMCs. The receptor source for this set is a male donor in good health and CMV-seronegative.

This chain connects TRBV5-4 to TRBJ2-1, with TRBD2 identical over 8 bases. The CDR3 totals 14 residues. Germline CDR1 SGHNT, CDR2 YYREEE (reference sequence). V shed 0 bases, J shed 9 bases, and the junction held 5 bases outside the gene matches. The CDR3 here is CASSLVGGGSEQFF. The CDR3 DNA reads TGTGCCAGCAGCTTGGTAGGCGGGGGGAGTGAGCAGTTCTTC.

This clone was detected a few times. This chain uses TRBV7-7 with TRBJ2-5; 11 bases fit TRBD2. Germline V lookup: CDR1 SSHAT, CDR2 FNYEAQ (reference sequence). The CDR3 contains 18 residues. With 1 base clipped from V and 2 bases from J, the junction kept 9 bases outside the gene matches. The CDR3: CASSLVASGGTTQETQYF. CDR3 DNA: TGTGCCAGCAGCTTAGTGGCTAGCGGGGGGACCACTCAAGAGACCCAGTACTTC.

On this clone: An end of the junction does not agree with germline; a read error may underlie this. The rearrangement uses TRBV9 and TRBJ1-2; D uncertain. CDR3 length: 15 residues. Germline-derived CDR1 and CDR2 are SGDLS and YYNGEE. The CDR3 protein is CASSAAAGTNYDYTF. The CDR3 DNA reads TGTGCCAGCAGCGCAGCGGCAGGTACTAACTATGACTACACCTTC. The full variable domain, with the rest looked up from reference TRBV9 and TRBJ1-2, is DSGVTQTPKHLITATGQRVTLRCSPRSGDLSVYWYQQSLDQGLQFLIQYYNGEERAKGNILERFSAQQFPDLHSELNLSSLELGDSALYFCASSAAAGTNYDYTFGSGTRLTVV.

This clone was picked up a small number of times. V usage is TRBV6-6 and J usage is TRBJ2-1; D is uncertain. Germline values: CDR1 MNHNY, CDR2 SVGAGI (reference sequence). The CDR3 is made up of 13 amino acids. V lost 10 bases to trimming and J lost 5 bases, with 15 bases between them. CDR3 bases: TGTGCCACATCCACCAGCGCCCACAATGAGCAGTTCTTC. This sequence encodes CATSTSAHNEQFF.

This clone was detected only a few times. The rearrangement links TRBV9 to TRBJ1-4; D unclear. Germline V gene lookup returns CDR1 SGDLS and CDR2 YYNGEE. V was clipped by 4 bases and J by 0 bases, with 10 bases between them. There are 15 residues in the CDR3. CDR3 residues: CASSPMAATNEKLFF. Written as DNA, the CDR3 is TGTGCCAGCAGCCCCATGGCGGCAACTAATGAAAAACTGTTTTTT.

The CDR3 protein is CASRGGRYNEQFF. The CDR3 region has the DNA TGTGCCAGCAGAGGGGGCCGATACAATGAGCAGTTCTTC. The V call is TRBV28, the J call TRBJ2-1; 7 bases fit TRBD1. This CDR3 is 13 amino acids long. Germline lookup yields CDR1 MDHEN and CDR2 SYDVKM. After removal of 6 bases from V and 4 bases from J, the junction contained 3 bases not matched to a gene.

The sample holds a few counts of this clone. The genes are TRBV18 and TRBJ2-7; 9 bases are shared with TRBD1. Germline values: CDR1 KGHSH, CDR2 LQKENI. V dropped 3 bases and J dropped 6; count of bases not matched to a gene: 6. The CDR3 length is 14 residues. The DNA for the CDR3 is TGTGCCAGCTCACCCCGGGACAGGGCCGTCGAGCAGTACTTC. Protein product: CASSPRDRAVEQYF.

This clone has more than one count but fewer than ten. The chain links TRBV4-1 to TRBJ2-7; 8 bases align to TRBD1. This CDR3 is built from 16 residues. Looked up from germline, CDR1 is MGHRA and CDR2 is YSYEKL. With 1 base clipped from V and 1 base from J, the junction kept 6 bases outside the gene matches. CDR3 sequence (DNA): TGCGCCAGCAGCCAAGGAGTTCAGGGGGCATCCTACGAGCAGTACTTC. This gives the protein CASSQGVQGASYEQYF.

The chain couples TRBV15 to TRBJ2-7, with TRBD2 as a possible D gene (5 bases). The V end was cut by 0 bases, the J end by 2 bases, with 8 bases between. This CDR3 comprises 14 residues. CDR1 and CDR2 (germline): LNHNV, YYDKDF (reference sequence). The CDR3 DNA is TGTGCCACCAGCAGAGATGAGGGCCCCTACGAGCAGTACTTC. As protein: CATSRDEGPYEQYF.

This clone was seen more than once but under ten times. The identical CDR3 is also encoded by other nucleotide sequences in the sample. This chain uses TRBV5-4 with TRBJ1-4, with D maybe TRBD1 (6 bases). The CDR3 sequence is 14 residues long. Looked up from germline, CDR1 is SGHNT and CDR2 is YYREEE (reference sequence). V was shortened by 2 bases and J by 8 bases, with 13 bases between the two germline ends. CDR3 residues: CASSLGRGGEKLFF. CDR3 DNA: TGTGCCAGCAGCTTAGGCAGGGGCGGAGAAAAACTGTTTTTT. Filled out from reference TRBV5-4 and TRBJ1-4, the complete variable domain reads ETGVTQSPTHLIKTRGQQVTLRCSSQSGHNTVSWYQQALGQGPQFIFQYYREEENGRGNFPPRFSGLQFPNYSSELNVNALELDDSALYLCASSLGRGGEKLFFGSGTQLSVL.

The rearrangement links TRBV4-2 to TRBJ2-7, with 8 bases aligning to TRBD2. This CDR3 has 15 amino acids. The J segment lost 2 bases and the V segment lost 0 bases, leaving 3 bases of the junction unmatched. Germline V gene data show CDR1 as LGHNA and CDR2 as YNFKEQ. CDR3 in DNA: TGTGCCAGCAGCCAAGATCTCGGGGGGGCCTACGAGCAGTACTTC. This codes for CASSQDLGGAYEQYF.

The chain employs TRBV5-4 and TRBJ1-6; no clear D. Trimming pared 1 base from V and 7 bases from J, leaving 3 bases between. Germline CDR1 is SGHNT and CDR2 is YYREEE (reference sequence). This CDR3 is 12 amino acids long. The CDR3: CASSLLNSPLHF. CDR3 coding DNA: TGTGCCAGCAGCTTGCTCAATTCACCCCTCCACTTT.

V gene TRBV7-9 combines with J gene TRBJ1-3; no clear D gene. Germline CDR1 reads SEHNR; CDR2 reads FQNEAQ (reference sequence). The CDR3 has 14 residues. The V gene lost 2 bases and the J gene lost 0 bases, with 5 bases spanning the gap. The CDR3 DNA sequence: TGTGCCAGCAGCTTACTGAGCTCTGGAAACACCATATATTTT. It translates to CASSLLSSGNTIYF.

The chain links TRBV7-9 to TRBJ1-3; D is ambiguous. From germline, CDR1 is SEHNR and CDR2 FQNEAQ (reference sequence). The CDR3 is 12 amino acids. V shed 5 bases and J shed 9 bases, with 11 bases lying between them. The DNA for the CDR3 is TGTGCCAGCAGCGCTGGCGGCGGCACCATATATTTT. This sequence encodes CASSAGGGTIYF.

V usage is TRBV19 and J usage is TRBJ1-5; D not certain. This CDR3 region has 15 residues. Trimming shortened V by 3 bases and J by 3 bases, and 12 bases separated the two germline ends. Germline CDR1 is LNHDA and CDR2 is SQIVND (reference sequence). The CDR3 loop reads CASSITMETNQPQHF. CDR3 nucleotide sequence: TGTGCCAGTAGTATTACTATGGAAACCAATCAGCCCCAGCATTTT.

This rearrangement joins TRBV19 to TRBJ2-7; TRBD1 agrees at 9 bases. Per the germline V gene, CDR1 is LNHDA and CDR2 is SQIVND (reference sequence). The trim removed 9 bases at V and 2 bases at J, leaving 5 bases unmatched. The CDR3 is 13 residues long. The CDR3 reads CASGTGYTYEQYF. The CDR3 DNA follows: TGTGCCAGCGGGACAGGGTATACCTACGAGCAGTACTTC.

The chain is built from TRBV10-3 and TRBJ1-4, with D possibly TRBD1 on 6 matching bases. Germline CDR1 and CDR2: ENHRY and SYGVKD. The CDR3 spans 15 residues. Trimming took off 3 bases at V and 5 bases at J, with 13 bases between the two ends. In DNA form, the CDR3 reads TGTGCCATCAGTGATGACGGACAGCCGAATGAAAAACTGTTTTTT. Protein: CAISDDGQPNEKLFF.

The V and J genes are TRBV28 and TRBJ1-3; D is unclear. V lost 3 bases to trimming and J lost 0 bases, with 9 bases between them. The CDR3 runs 15 residues. Germline lookup yields CDR1 MDHEN and CDR2 SYDVKM. CDR3: CASSLEYFSGNTIYF. CDR3 bases: TGTGCCAGCAGTTTGGAGTATTTCTCTGGAAACACCATATATTTT.

This clone occurred a few times. J is TRBJ2-4 and V is TRBV7-2; 12 bases are shared with TRBD2. This CDR3 spans 16 amino acids. V lost 2 bases, J lost 4 bases, and 3 bases stayed unmatched. CDR1 and CDR2 (germline): SGHTA, FQGNSA. This chain's CDR3 is CASSLQLAGGKNIQYF. CDR3 DNA: TGTGCCAGCAGCTTACAACTAGCGGGGGGAAAAAACATTCAGTACTTC.

The rearrangement joins TRBV6-5 to TRBJ2-3; the D gene is possibly TRBD2 (5 bases). CDR1 is MNHEY and CDR2 is SVGAGI in the germline V gene. The germline V and J ends were trimmed by 0 bases and 5 bases, with 9 bases remaining between them. The CDR3 loop spans 14 amino acids. This CDR3 is CASSYSEGGDTQYF. DNA of the CDR3: TGTGCCAGCAGTTACTCTGAGGGCGGAGATACGCAGTATTTT.

CDR3 sequence reads: CAISEGIAGDTQYF. CDR3 nucleotide sequence: TGTGCCATCAGTGAGGGGATAGCGGGGGATACGCAGTATTTT. The genes are TRBV10-3 and TRBJ2-3, with 8 bases fitting TRBD2. The CDR3 is 14 amino acids. Per the germline V gene, CDR1 is ENHRY and CDR2 is SYGVKD. V shed 2 bases and J 6 bases; nucleotides not matched to a gene: 4.

The rearrangement joins TRBV11-2 to TRBJ1-1, with D hard to call. The V end was cut by 1 base, the J end by 1 base, with 4 bases between. Germline values: CDR1 SGHAT, CDR2 FQNNGV. The CDR3 sequence is 13 residues long. The CDR3 DNA is TGTGCCAGCAGCTTAGGAGGGAACACTGAAGCTTTCTTT. Translated: CASSLGGNTEAFF.

The gene calls are TRBV6-6 and TRBJ1-3, with 8 positions matching TRBD1. Germline CDR1 MNHNY, CDR2 SVGAGI (reference sequence). V lost 10 bases and J lost 0; bases outside the gene matches: 8. The CDR3 extends over 15 amino acids. The CDR3 spells CATSSTGASGNTIYF. CDR3 sequence (DNA): TGTGCCACCTCATCGACAGGGGCCTCTGGAAACACCATATATTTT.

V and J are TRBV27 and TRBJ2-7; D gene unclear. CDR1 and CDR2 from the germline V gene are MNHEY and SMNVEV (reference sequence). This CDR3 region has 14 residues. Trimming left V 5 bases short and J 1 base short, with 12 bases between. CDR3 bases: TGTGCCAGCAGTCCCTACGACGGGTCCTACGAGCAGTACTTC. It codes for CASSPYDGSYEQYF.

This clone was observed a handful of times. The genes are TRBV18 and TRBJ1-2; TRBD1 matches 10 bases. CDR3 length: 16 residues. Germline-derived CDR1 and CDR2 are KGHSH and LQKENI. With V trimmed by 3 bases and J by 8 bases, 12 bases remained unmatched. The CDR3 here is CASSPGQGTRSGGYTF. CDR3 sequence (DNA): TGTGCCAGCTCACCGGGACAGGGGACACGGTCTGGAGGCTACACCTTC.

This chain connects TRBV6-5 to TRBJ2-7; TRBD1 matches at 7 bases. The germline CDR1 and CDR2 sequences are MNHEY and SVGAGI. Trimming cost V 2 bases and J 2 bases; bases outside gene matches: 3. This CDR3 is built from 14 residues. The CDR3 reads CASSYVDRAYEQYF. DNA for the CDR3: TGTGCCAGCAGTTACGTTGACAGGGCCTACGAGCAGTACTTC.